A selection of T cell receptor beta chains follows, all from one sample in a study of shared clonotypes between healthy human individuals. Clones were sequenced by immunoSEQ multiplex PCR, and TCRdb holds only the in-frame ones, with some missing. The sample records a few million clones, 90% to 95% being singletons. Sequenced sample: naive CD4+ T cells sorted from blood. Receptors were obtained from a man between 18 and 35 years old in good health. The CDR3 runs from the conserved cysteine through the conserved F or W. D genes are given only for firm matches. Clone size is not always given. Where it is, it says once, few, many or a class for expanded clones.

CDR3aa,CDR3nt,abundance,j_gene,v_gene,d_gene
CAWTTAGGTEAFF,TGTGCCTGGACTACAGCGGGGGGCACTGAAGCTTTCTTT,few,TRBJ1-1,TRBV30,NA
CASSQEDPSFYGYTF,TGCGCCAGCAGCCAAGAAGATCCGAGTTTCTATGGCTACACCTTC,NA,TRBJ1-2,TRBV4-3,NA
CASTKTGRDSPLHF,TGTGCCAGCACCAAGACAGGGAGAGATTCACCCCTCCACTTT,NA,TRBJ1-6,TRBV6-6,TRBD1
CASSPGRQETQYF,TGTGCCAGCAGTCCAGGGCGCCAAGAGACCCAGTACTTC,NA,TRBJ2-5,TRBV6-5,NA
CASSQEARPSGGYTF,TGCGCCAGCAGCCAAGAAGCAAGGCCCTCTGGTGGCTACACCTTC,NA,TRBJ1-2,TRBV4-3,NA
CAISPVGDGGGDTQYF,TGTGCCATCAGTCCTGTCGGGGACGGTGGGGGGGATACGCAGTATTTT,NA,TRBJ2-3,TRBV10-3,NA
CATSRLAVNEQFF,TGTGCCACCAGCCGACTAGCTGTCAATGAGCAGTTCTTC,NA,TRBJ2-1,TRBV15,TRBD2
CAISEGPDEQFF,TGTGCCATCAGTGAGGGCCCTGATGAGCAGTTCTTC,once,TRBJ2-1,TRBV10-3,NA
CASSFLSAGTDTQYF,TGTGCCAGCAGCTTTCTCTCGGCGGGCACGGATACGCAGTATTTT,NA,TRBJ2-3,TRBV11-2,NA
CASSPVGGDTQYF,TGTGCCAGCAGCCCCGTTGGGGGAGATACGCAGTATTTT,NA,TRBJ2-3,TRBV11-3,NA
CASSLLGVKNTEAFF,TGCGCCAGCAGCTTGCTCGGGGTCAAGAACACTGAAGCTTTCTTT,NA,TRBJ1-1,TRBV5-1,NA
CARRGGPTGRGTDTQYF,TGTGCCCGGAGGGGGGGGCCGACAGGGCGAGGCACAGATACGCAGTATTTT,NA,TRBJ2-3,TRBV30,NA
CASSQRGGTDTQYF,TGTGCCAGCAGTCAGCGGGGGGGCACAGATACGCAGTATTTT,NA,TRBJ2-3,TRBV25-1,TRBD2
CASDISGGSSYEQYF,TGTGCCAGCGATATATCGGGGGGGAGCTCCTACGAGCAGTACTTC,NA,TRBJ2-7,TRBV5-5,TRBD2
CASSESRLAGGYEQYF,TGTGCCAGCAGTGAAAGCCGACTAGCGGGAGGCTACGAGCAGTACTTC,NA,TRBJ2-7,TRBV2,TRBD2
CASSLYKSSGYNEQFF,TGTGCCAGCAGCTTATATAAGTCTAGCGGATACAATGAGCAGTTCTTC,NA,TRBJ2-1,TRBV7-9,TRBD2
CASSLGLATSEQYF,TGTGCCAGCAGCTTGGGACTAGCGACTTCCGAGCAGTACTTC,NA,TRBJ2-7,TRBV5-4,TRBD2
CASSSTGHQSGPYNSPLHF,TGTGCCAGCAGCTCTACGGGACACCAATCCGGACCTTATAATTCACCCCTCCACTTT,NA,TRBJ1-6,TRBV12-1,NA
CASSLAPGPQETQYF,TGCGCCAGCAGCTTAGCTCCGGGCCCCCAAGAGACCCAGTACTTC,NA,TRBJ2-5,TRBV5-1,NA
CASRTWGTGELFF,TGCGCCAGCAGAACTTGGGGGACCGGGGAGCTGTTTTTT,NA,TRBJ2-2,TRBV10-1,NA
CASTPGGTGNYEQYF,TGTGCCAGTACCCCCGGGGGGACAGGGAACTACGAGCAGTACTTC,NA,TRBJ2-7,TRBV19,TRBD1
CASRHTSGDTQYF,TGCGCCAGCAGACACACCTCCGGGGATACGCAGTATTTT,NA,TRBJ2-3,TRBV4-1,NA
CASSRSLFPGQGSSPLHF,TGTGCCAGCAGCCGCTCTCTCTTCCCGGGACAGGGTTCTTCACCCCTCCACTTT,NA,TRBJ1-6,TRBV11-3,TRBD1
CASSKRQGAQGQPQHF,TGTGCCAGCAGTAAAAGGCAGGGGGCACAAGGCCAGCCCCAGCATTTT,NA,TRBJ1-5,TRBV5-6,TRBD1
CASSDYRPETQYF,TGTGCCAGCAGTGATTACAGGCCTGAGACCCAGTACTTC,NA,TRBJ2-5,TRBV25-1,NA
CASSLVAGSQETQYF,TGCGCCAGCAGCTTGGTGGCGGGATCCCAAGAGACCCAGTACTTC,NA,TRBJ2-5,TRBV5-1,NA
CASGVGQGRGYTF,TGCGCCAGTGGAGTGGGACAGGGACGTGGCTACACCTTC,NA,TRBJ1-2,TRBV5-1,TRBD1
CASRGLSTDTQYF,TGTGCCAGTAGGGGACTCAGCACAGATACGCAGTATTTT,NA,TRBJ2-3,TRBV19,NA
CASTPTVQGGETQYF,TGTGCCAGCACCCCGACGGTACAGGGGGGGGAGACCCAGTACTTC,NA,TRBJ2-5,TRBV2,NA
CASSHGDGGTYEQYF,TGTGCCAGCTCACATGGGGACGGAGGAACCTACGAGCAGTACTTC,once,TRBJ2-7,TRBV18,NA
CASSLSGGSYNEQFF,TGTGCCAGCAGCTTGAGTGGAGGGTCCTACAATGAGCAGTTCTTC,NA,TRBJ2-1,TRBV7-2,NA
CASSHGDSGTPGANVLTF,TGTGCCAGCAGCCATGGGGACAGCGGCACCCCAGGGGCCAACGTCCTGACTTTC,NA,TRBJ2-6,TRBV7-6,TRBD1
CATSRTGTGANVLTF,TGTGCCACCAGCAGGACAGGGACTGGGGCCAACGTCCTGACTTTC,NA,TRBJ2-6,TRBV15,TRBD1
CASSPRPGERNTEAFF,TGCGCCAGCAGCCCCCGGCCGGGGGAACGAAACACTGAAGCTTTCTTT,NA,TRBJ1-1,TRBV5-1,NA
CAIRLTRETEAFF,TGTGCCATCAGATTGACACGGGAGACTGAAGCTTTCTTT,few,TRBJ1-1,TRBV10-3,NA
CASSLYGETQYF,TGTGCCAGCAGCTTATACGGGGAGACCCAGTACTTC,NA,TRBJ2-5,TRBV7-8,NA
CASSQDSGSPLHF,TGTGCCAGCAGCCAAGACAGTGGGTCACCCCTCCACTTT,NA,TRBJ1-6,TRBV11-2,NA
CASSYDWSKETQYF,TGTGCCAGCAGTTATGATTGGAGTAAAGAGACCCAGTACTTC,NA,TRBJ2-5,TRBV2,NA
CSVQPVPGAGNTIYF,TGCAGCGTTCAGCCGGTTCCGGGGGCTGGAAACACCATATATTTT,NA,TRBJ1-3,TRBV29-1,NA
CASSVTGRQPQHF,TGTGCCAGCAGTGTAACAGGGCGGCAGCCCCAGCATTTT,few,TRBJ1-5,TRBV2,NA
CASSLTGSEPQHF,TGTGCCAGCAGCTTGACAGGGTCCGAGCCCCAGCATTTT,NA,TRBJ1-5,TRBV5-6,NA
CASSSQGQPQHF,TGTGCCAGCAGCTCTCAGGGTCAGCCCCAGCATTTT,NA,TRBJ1-5,TRBV7-2,NA
CASDQPGGFYEQYF,TGTGCCAGCGATCAGCCAGGGGGCTTCTACGAGCAGTACTTC,NA,TRBJ2-7,TRBV6-1,TRBD1
CASSPPSRHQETQYF,TGTGCCAGCTCACCGCCGTCGCGACATCAAGAGACCCAGTACTTC,NA,TRBJ2-5,TRBV18,NA
CSATGNTEAFF,TGCAGTGCTACCGGGAACACTGAAGCTTTCTTT,once,TRBJ1-1,TRBV20-1,NA
CASSDRNEQFF,TGTGCCAGCTCAGACCGGAATGAGCAGTTCTTC,NA,TRBJ2-1,TRBV18,NA
CASSLWGGGGGEQYF,TGTGCCAGCAGCTTGTGGGGAGGCGGGGGAGGCGAGCAGTACTTC,NA,TRBJ2-7,TRBV5-4,TRBD2
CASSATGAANTGELFF,TGTGCCAGCAGCGCCACCGGGGCAGCGAACACCGGGGAGCTGTTTTTT,NA,TRBJ2-2,TRBV9,NA
CASSLSWGGAGTDTQYF,TGTGCCAGCAGTTTATCGTGGGGGGGGGCTGGGACAGATACGCAGTATTTT,NA,TRBJ2-3,TRBV27,NA
CASSQQGAIGDTQYF,TGTGCCAGCAGTCAACAGGGGGCTATTGGTGATACGCAGTATTTT,NA,TRBJ2-3,TRBV28,TRBD1